The 3 T cell receptor beta chains presented below share a single source sample, sequenced in a study of blood T cell repertoires in COVID-19. Profiled with immunoSEQ multiplex PCR; TCRdb holds only in-frame clones, not every one. The sample has approximately 270,000 clones; roughly 88% are singletons. The sequencing input was peripheral blood. These receptors originate from a woman under 40 with COVID-19, enrolled during active disease.

This rearrangement joins TRBV3-1 (or the pseudogene TRBV3-2) to TRBJ2-3, with 7 bases identical to TRBD2. J lost 2 bases, V lost 3 bases, and 8 bases had no gene match. CDR3 length: 16 residues. Germline lookup yields CDR1 LGHDT and CDR2 YNNKEL (reference sequence). The CDR3 DNA follows: TGTGCCAGCAGCCAGACGACTAGCACCATCACAGATACGCAGTATTTT. This translates into CASSQTTSTITDTQYF.

The chain combines TRBV30 with TRBJ2-1, with 8 bases fitting TRBD2. Looked up from germline, CDR1 is GTSNPN and CDR2 is SVGIG (reference sequence). The CDR3 has 14 residues. V shed 4 bases and J 7 bases; nucleotides not matched to a gene: 9. In DNA, the CDR3 is TGTGCCTGGAACCCGGGAGGGGGACCGAATGAGCAGTTCTTC. Protein: CAWNPGGGPNEQFF.

The genes are TRBV7-8 and TRBJ1-5; possibly TRBD1 for D (5 bases). Germline values: CDR1 SGHVS, CDR2 FQNEAQ. Between the trimmed V and J ends, which lost 3 bases and 0 bases, there was a span of 6 bases. The CDR3 is 14 residues long. The CDR3 is CASSLGLSNQPQHF. CDR3 nucleotide sequence: TGTGCCAGCAGCTTGGGACTTAGCAATCAGCCCCAGCATTTT.